This T cell receptor (beta chain) was profiled in a study of cytotoxic CD8 clonotypes in ibrutinib-treated CLL. Study as a whole: Partial response was seen in 24 patients and complete response in 2; after median around 69 months, approximately 14 stayed remitted, about 12 progressed. Mean values per sample were around 250,000 productive templates and 98,000 or so productive rearrangements. Findings and limits, study-wide: The study found baseline clonality above age-matched healthy donors, tracking circulating CD8+ T-cell counts. Among the clonotypes, public ones were uncommon and contracted or held stable on treatment.

The length of the CDR3 is 14 residues. Between the trimmed V and J ends, which lost 3 bases and 4 bases, there was a span of 13 bases. Germline V CDR1 and CDR2: SGHRS, YFSETQ. Clones were read by immunoSEQ multiplex PCR, and TCRdb kept only the in-frame ones, dropping some. The sample lists 45,000 or so clones, more than 55% occurring once. This clone was seen only a few times. Its antigen is not known. This specimen was PBMCs, taken after 24 months of ibrutinib treatment. The V and J genes are TRBV5-1 and TRBJ1-1; perhaps TRBD1 as D (5 bases). This clonotype was sampled from a human donor with chronic lymphocytic leukemia. CDR3 sequence (DNA): TGCGCCAGCAGCTGGGGGGACGGCTCCACTGAAGCTTTCTTT. It codes for CASSWGDGSTEAFF.